These T cell receptor beta chains were read from a single sample in a study of T cells after yellow fever vaccination. TCRdb ran MiXCR on the 5' RACE reads and lists one entry per CDR3 protein. The profile shows more than 300,000 distinct CDR3 sequences, around a tenth of them singletons. Sequencing was performed on CD4+ T cells sorted from PBMCs, taken 45 days after the yellow fever booster vaccination. The receptors derive from a man younger than 30 who received the YFV17D yellow fever vaccine. Each CDR3 is given without its conserved first and last residue. The D gene is left open where the match is weak.

TRBJ2-6	NA	TRBV18	ASSPGVPSSGANVLT
TRBJ1-1	NA	TRBV4-3	ASKVGEVNTEAF
TRBJ2-5	NA	TRBV7-2	ASSSRTAKETQY
TRBJ1-6	NA	TRBV12-3/TRBV12-4	ASSLGLDTISPLH
TRBJ1-1	NA	TRBV18	ASSPGLNTEAF
TRBJ2-2	NA	TRBV10-3	AISEGLVGLQISGELF
TRBJ2-5	TRBD2	TRBV7-2	ASSFRRGAGETQY
TRBJ1-4	NA	TRBV3-1	ASSQGGTNEKLF
TRBJ1-5	NA	TRBV12-3/TRBV12-4	ASSPNPTGSEQPQH
TRBJ2-1	NA	TRBV9	ASSVSVNNEQF
TRBJ2-1	TRBD1	TRBV18	ASSPFDRGAYNEQF
TRBJ2-3	TRBD1	TRBV5-1	ASSWAGTGEVDTQY
TRBJ1-4	NA	TRBV28	ASSLFGGGNEKLF
TRBJ1-5	NA	TRBV6-5	ASRPNTGSDQPQH
TRBJ2-4	NA	TRBV29-1	SADVAKNIQY
TRBJ1-2	NA	TRBV5-1	ASSFDGTTTGPHDGYT
TRBJ2-1	NA	TRBV5-1	ASSLGWRAPQF
TRBJ2-3	NA	TRBV7-8	ASSARPLGGADTQY
TRBJ2-1	NA	TRBV20-1	SAFDAGGQF
TRBJ1-1	NA	TRBV30	AWNGVMNTEAF
TRBJ1-2	NA	TRBV4-3	ASSQDGREGYGYT
TRBJ1-1	NA	TRBV4-3	ASSHPAGRHWQAEAF
TRBJ2-5	NA	TRBV7-2	ASSLAGPQETQY
TRBJ1-4	TRBD1	TRBV4-2	ASSQGTGGAGEKLF
TRBJ1-1	NA	TRBV7-9	ASSLGGAAF
TRBJ1-1	TRBD1	TRBV25-1	ASSAGGQGMNTEAF
TRBJ2-1	TRBD1	TRBV11-2	ASSPRPRGRGEQF
TRBJ1-6	NA	TRBV12-3/TRBV12-4	ASWGGTTYNSPLH
TRBJ1-2	NA	TRBV20-1	SAPQGSYGYT
TRBJ2-3	NA	TRBV4-2	ASSQEPPGGGRTDTQY